These 2 T cell receptor beta chains were all obtained from the same sample, sequenced in a study of cytomegalovirus exposure and HLA in healthy donors. Repertoires were generated with immunoSEQ multiplex PCR, while TCRdb's copy carries only in-frame clones and drops some. The top ten hold around 1.4% of the sample, which has fewer than 120,000 clones, around 89% seen once. Sequencing was performed on PBMCs. Receptor source: a woman aged 25 to 39 in good health and CMV-seropositive.

The V call is TRBV2, the J call TRBJ2-7, with no clear D. V gave up 5 bases and J gave up 1 base, with 9 bases separating them. The V gene's germline CDR1 is SNHLY and CDR2 FYNNEI. This CDR3 has 13 amino acids. In DNA, the CDR3 is TGTGCCAGCAGTATAGTATTGTCCTACGAGCAGTACTTC. Protein product: CASSIVLSYEQYF.

This clone was observed once. The junction departs from the called germline gene at one end, perhaps through a read error. The chain carries TRBV6-1 and TRBJ2-1; 8 bases match TRBD1. The CDR3 extends over 14 amino acids. Per germline, CDR1 MNHNS and CDR2 SASEGT. The CDR3 coding sequence is TGTGCCAGTAGTGGTTACAGGGGGATCCGTGAGCAGTTCTTC. Protein: CASSGYRGIREQFF.